This is a list of T cell receptor beta chains from one sample in a study of metastatic and nonmetastatic thyroid tumors. MiXCR re-clonotyped the PCR reads for TCRdb. The table lists tens of thousands of clones, more than 15% of them singletons. Sequencing was done on a sample of adjacent normal tissue. These receptors were taken from a male donor with papillary thyroid cancer or a benign thyroid nodule (not recorded which). Some clones in this sample may be carry-over from other donors' samples. The CDR3 runs from the conserved cysteine through the conserved F or W. The D gene is left open where the match is weak. Part of the rows lack a size; the others show once, few, many or a class for expanded clones.

abundance	j_gene	v_gene	d_gene	CDR3aa	CDR3nt
many	TRBJ1-4	TRBV19	TRBD1	CASSEYRGQQPNEKLFF	TGTGCCAGTAGTGAATACAGGGGGCAACAACCTAATGAAAAACTGTTTTTT
many	TRBJ2-7	TRBV7-9	-	CASSLGDTSSYEQYF	TGTGCCAGCAGCTTAGGCGACACAAGCTCCTACGAGCAGTACTTC
-	TRBJ2-3	TRBV20-1	TRBD1	CSATTRRSRYRGLHTQYF	TGCAGTGCTACAACGCGGAGGTCCCGGTACAGGGGGCTTCATACGCAGTATTTT
many	TRBJ2-3	TRBV14	TRBD2	CASSQTPRWREAKDTQYF	TGTGCCAGCAGCCAAACCCCCCGGTGGCGGGAGGCGAAAGATACGCAGTATTTT
-	TRBJ2-1	TRBV12-3/TRBV12-4	-	CASSLAHGNDNKQFF	TGTGCCAGCAGTTTAGCGCACGGAAATGACAATAAGCAGTTCTTC
many	TRBJ2-3	TRBV25-1	TRBD1	CASSEYGQVSDTQYF	TGTGCCAGCAGTGAATATGGACAGGTATCAGATACGCAGTATTTT
-	TRBJ2-3	TRBV7-9	-	CASSLAQGRDTQYF	TGTGCCAGCAGCTTAGCTCAGGGAAGAGATACGCAGTATTTT
many	TRBJ2-2	TRBV4-2	TRBD2	CASSPASASGRADTGELFF	TGTGCCAGCAGTCCCGCGTCGGCTAGCGGGAGGGCCGACACCGGGGAGCTGTTTTTT
many	TRBJ1-1	TRBV30	-	CAWSVLGRAKGTEAFF	TGTGCCTGGAGTGTACTCGGGCGAGCGAAGGGCACTGAAGCTTTCTTT
-	TRBJ1-4	TRBV6-1	-	CASKGGVVREKLFF	TGTGCCTCCAAGGGGGGGGTGGTCCGAGAAAAACTGTTTTTC
medium-sized	TRBJ2-7	TRBV12-3/TRBV12-4	TRBD1	CASSAGTALVAPYEQYF	TGTGCCAGCAGTGCCGGGACAGCTCTAGTAGCTCCCTACGAGCAGTACTTC
many	TRBJ2-7	TRBV19	TRBD2	CASSGTSEAYEQYF	TGTGCCAGTAGCGGGACTAGCGAGGCCTACGAGCAGTACTTC
many	TRBJ1-2	TRBV5-1	-	CASSPEGGSYGYTF	TGCGCCAGCAGCCCCGAGGGGGGAAGCTATGGCTACACCTTC
medium-sized	TRBJ2-6	TRBV2	-	CASSAGYSGANVLTF	TGTGCCAGCAGTGCGGGCTACTCTGGGGCCAACGTCCTGACTTTC
-	TRBJ2-1	TRBV5-1	-	CAGSPAGTFNEQFF	TGCGCCGGCAGCCCAGCCGGGACATTCAATGAGCAGTTCTTC
medium-sized	TRBJ1-3	TRBV12-3/TRBV12-4	-	CASSLVGESGNTIYF	TGTGCCAGCAGTTTAGTTGGGGAGTCTGGAAACACCATATATTTT
-	TRBJ2-7	TRBV5-6	TRBD2	CSSSFSGRPYYEQYF	TGTTCCAGCAGCTTTAGCGGGCGGCCTTACTACGAGCAGTACTTC
many	TRBJ2-6	TRBV25-1	TRBD1	CASSEIWDRRFRDGSGANVLTF	TGTGCCAGCAGTGAAATTTGGGACAGGAGATTTCGAGATGGGTCTGGGGCCAACGTCCTGACTTTC
many	TRBJ2-3	TRBV7-2	-	CASSLVSADTQYF	TGTGCCAGCAGCTTAGTCTCGGCAGATACGCAGTATTTT
-	TRBJ2-1	TRBV9	TRBD2	CASSVGGVLAGGTNSYNEQFF	TGTGCCAGCAGCGTAGGAGGGGTGCTAGCGGGGGGTACCAACTCCTACAATGAGCAGTTCTTC
many	TRBJ2-5	TRBV3-1	TRBD1	CASSILGTGGRETQYF	TGTGCCAGCAGCATATTAGGGACAGGGGGCAGGGAGACCCAGTACTTC
few	TRBJ1-1	TRBV27	-	CASSLFGNTEAFF	TGTGCCAGCAGTTTATTCGGCAACACTGAAGCTTTCTTT
few	TRBJ2-6	TRBV12-3/TRBV12-4	-	CASSFRRSGSNVLTF	TGTGCCAGCAGTTTTCGGAGGTCTGGGTCCAACGTCCTGACTTTC
medium-sized	TRBJ1-2	TRBV27	TRBD1	CASSGRTGADYGYTF	TGTGCCAGCAGTGGCCGGACAGGGGCTGACTATGGCTACACCTTC
medium-sized	TRBJ2-7	TRBV6-1	-	CAATVPWRTYEQYF	TGTGCCGCAACCGTTCCATGGCGTACCTACGAGCAGTACTTC
many	TRBJ2-3	TRBV19	TRBD2	CASSDHTTSGRGTDTQYF	TGTGCCAGTAGTGACCACACGACTAGCGGGAGGGGGACAGATACGCAGTATTTT
many	TRBJ2-5	TRBV15	TRBD1	CATSRGGTGNLKTQYF	TGTGCCACCAGCAGGGGGGGGACAGGGAATTTGAAGACCCAGTACTTC
few	TRBJ1-3	TRBV9	TRBD1	CASSIRDRANSGNTIYF	TGTGCCAGCAGCATTCGGGACAGGGCCAACTCTGGAAACACCATATATTTT
many	TRBJ2-3	TRBV19	TRBD2	CATRLLTAGASDTQYF	TGTGCCACCCGCCTCCTAACGGCGGGAGCTTCGGATACGCAGTATTTT
few	TRBJ2-3	TRBV28	TRBD2	CASSGREGSTDTQYF	TGTGCCAGCAGTGGGAGGGAGGGGAGCACAGATACGCAGTATTTT
many	TRBJ2-2	TRBV24-1	TRBD1	CATSEGRGRPGELFF	TGTGCCACCAGTGAAGGAAGGGGGCGCCCCGGGGAGCTGTTTTTT
few	TRBJ2-3	TRBV11-2	-	CASSHRGGAGTYTQYF	TGTGCCAGCAGTCACAGAGGGGGAGCTGGCACATATACACAGTATTTT
-	TRBJ2-7	TRBV6-5	TRBD1	CASSYSGERQGAYEQYF	TGTGCCAGCAGTTACTCTGGCGAGAGACAGGGGGCCTACGAGCAGTACTTC
many	TRBJ1-3	TRBV19	-	CASIERGSGNTIYF	TGTGCCAGTATTGAAAGGGGCTCTGGAAACACCATATATTTT
many	TRBJ1-4	TRBV6-1	-	CASTAENTEKLFF	TGTGCCAGCACGGCAGAAAACACAGAAAAACTGTTTTTT
many	TRBJ2-6	TRBV19	-	CASINRVSSGANVLTF	TGTGCCAGTATTAATAGGGTAAGCTCTGGGGCCAACGTCCTGACTTTC